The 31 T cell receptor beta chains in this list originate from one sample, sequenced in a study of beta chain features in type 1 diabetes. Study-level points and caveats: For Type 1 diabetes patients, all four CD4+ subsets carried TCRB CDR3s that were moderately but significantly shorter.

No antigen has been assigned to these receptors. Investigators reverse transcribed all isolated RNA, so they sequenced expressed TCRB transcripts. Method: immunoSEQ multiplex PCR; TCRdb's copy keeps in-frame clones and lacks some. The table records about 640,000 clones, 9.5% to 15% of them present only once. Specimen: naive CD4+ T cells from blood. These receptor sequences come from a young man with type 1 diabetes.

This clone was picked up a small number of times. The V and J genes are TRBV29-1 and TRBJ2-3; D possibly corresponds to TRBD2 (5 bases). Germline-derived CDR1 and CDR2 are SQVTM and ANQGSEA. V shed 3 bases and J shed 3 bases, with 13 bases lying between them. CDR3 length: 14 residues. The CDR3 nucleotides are TGCAGCGTTGATATGCGGGTTTGGACAGATACGCAGTATTTT. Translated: CSVDMRVWTDTQYF.

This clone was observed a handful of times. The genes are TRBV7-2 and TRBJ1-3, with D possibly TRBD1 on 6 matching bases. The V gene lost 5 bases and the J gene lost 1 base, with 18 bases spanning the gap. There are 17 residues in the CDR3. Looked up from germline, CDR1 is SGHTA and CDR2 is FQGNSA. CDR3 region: CASSPYVGGLSGNTIYF. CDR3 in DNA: TGTGCCAGCAGCCCCTACGTCGGGGGCTTGTCTGGAAACACCATATATTTT.

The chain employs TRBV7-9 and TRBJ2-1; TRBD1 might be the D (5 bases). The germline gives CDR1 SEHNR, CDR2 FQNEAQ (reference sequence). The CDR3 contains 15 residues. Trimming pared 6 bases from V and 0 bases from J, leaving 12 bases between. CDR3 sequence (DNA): TGTGCCAGCAGGCCGACAGCAAGCTCCTACAATGAGCAGTTCTTC. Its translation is CASRPTASSYNEQFF.

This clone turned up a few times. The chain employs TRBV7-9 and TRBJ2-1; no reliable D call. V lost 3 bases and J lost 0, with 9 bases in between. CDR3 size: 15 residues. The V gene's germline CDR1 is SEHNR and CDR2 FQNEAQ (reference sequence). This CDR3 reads CASSFPRSSYNEQFF. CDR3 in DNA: TGTGCCAGCAGCTTCCCCAGGAGCTCCTACAATGAGCAGTTCTTC. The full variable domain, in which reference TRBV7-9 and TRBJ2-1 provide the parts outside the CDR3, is DTGVSQNPRHKITKRGQNVTFRCDPISEHNRLYWYRQTLGQGPEFLTYFQNEAQLEKSRLLSDRFSAERPKGSFSTLEIQRTEQGDSAMYLCASSFPRSSYNEQFFGPGTRLTVL.

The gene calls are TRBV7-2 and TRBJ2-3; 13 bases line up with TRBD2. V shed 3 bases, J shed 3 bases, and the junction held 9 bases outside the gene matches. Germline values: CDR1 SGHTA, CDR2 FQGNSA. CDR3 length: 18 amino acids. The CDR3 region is CASSFPLAGGPRTDTQYF. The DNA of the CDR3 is TGTGCCAGCAGCTTCCCACTAGCGGGGGGGCCGAGGACAGATACGCAGTATTTT.

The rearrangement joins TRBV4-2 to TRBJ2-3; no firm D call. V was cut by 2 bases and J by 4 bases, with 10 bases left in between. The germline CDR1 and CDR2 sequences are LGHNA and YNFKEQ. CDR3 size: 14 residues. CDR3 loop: CASSQTVAADTQYF. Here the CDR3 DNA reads TGTGCCAGCAGCCAAACAGTGGCGGCAGATACGCAGTATTTT.

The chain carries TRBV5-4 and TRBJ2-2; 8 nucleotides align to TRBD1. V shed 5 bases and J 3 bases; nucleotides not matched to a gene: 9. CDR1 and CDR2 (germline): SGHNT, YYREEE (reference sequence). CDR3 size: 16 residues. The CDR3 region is CASRYGQGSDTGELFF. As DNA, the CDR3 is TGTGCCAGCAGATATGGACAGGGATCTGACACCGGGGAGCTGTTTTTT.

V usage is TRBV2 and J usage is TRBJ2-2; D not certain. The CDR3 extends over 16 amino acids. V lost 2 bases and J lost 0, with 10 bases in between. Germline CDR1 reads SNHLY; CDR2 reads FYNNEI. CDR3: CASSESRPSNTGELFF. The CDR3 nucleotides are TGTGCCAGCAGTGAATCCAGGCCTTCGAACACCGGGGAGCTGTTTTTT.

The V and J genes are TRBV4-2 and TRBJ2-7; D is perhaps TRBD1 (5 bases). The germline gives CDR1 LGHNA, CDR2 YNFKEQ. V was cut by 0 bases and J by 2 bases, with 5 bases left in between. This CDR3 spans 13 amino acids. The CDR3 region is CASSQEQAYEQYF. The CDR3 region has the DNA TGTGCCAGCAGCCAAGAACAGGCCTACGAGCAGTACTTC.

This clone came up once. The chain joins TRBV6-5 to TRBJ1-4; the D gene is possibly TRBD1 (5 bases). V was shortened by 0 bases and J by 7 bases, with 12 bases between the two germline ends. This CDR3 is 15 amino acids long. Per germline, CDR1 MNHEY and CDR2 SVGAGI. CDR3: CASSYSWAGSEKLFF. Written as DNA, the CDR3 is TGTGCCAGCAGTTACTCGTGGGCAGGGAGTGAAAAACTGTTTTTT.

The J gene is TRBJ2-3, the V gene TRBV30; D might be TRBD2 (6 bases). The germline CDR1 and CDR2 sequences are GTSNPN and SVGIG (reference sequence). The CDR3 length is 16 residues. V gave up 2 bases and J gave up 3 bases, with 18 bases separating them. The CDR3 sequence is CAWSSMGGFGTDTQYF. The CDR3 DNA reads TGTGCCTGGAGTTCAATGGGGGGATTTGGGACAGATACGCAGTATTTT.

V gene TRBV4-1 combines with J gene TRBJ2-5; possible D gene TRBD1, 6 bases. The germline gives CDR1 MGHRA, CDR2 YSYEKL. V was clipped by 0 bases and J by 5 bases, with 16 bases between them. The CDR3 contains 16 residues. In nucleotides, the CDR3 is TGCGCCAGCAGCCAAGATCAGGGGACCCTAAGGGAGACCCAGTACTTC. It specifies CASSQDQGTLRETQYF.

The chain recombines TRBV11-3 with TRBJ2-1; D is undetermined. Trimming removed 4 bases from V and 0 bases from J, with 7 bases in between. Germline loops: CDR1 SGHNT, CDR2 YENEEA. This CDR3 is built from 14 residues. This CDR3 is CASSSGPSYNEQFF. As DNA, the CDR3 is TGTGCCAGCAGCTCTGGTCCCTCCTACAATGAGCAGTTCTTC.

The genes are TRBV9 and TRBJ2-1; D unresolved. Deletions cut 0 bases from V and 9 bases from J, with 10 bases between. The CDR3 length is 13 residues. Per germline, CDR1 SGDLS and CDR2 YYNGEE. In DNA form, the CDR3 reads TGTGCCAGCAGCGTAGAGTCGAGAGGTGAGCAGTTCTTC. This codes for CASSVESRGEQFF.

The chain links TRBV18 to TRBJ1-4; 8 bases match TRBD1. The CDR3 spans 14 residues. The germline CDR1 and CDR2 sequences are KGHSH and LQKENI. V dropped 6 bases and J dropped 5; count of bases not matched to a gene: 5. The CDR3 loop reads CASSPGQENEKLFF. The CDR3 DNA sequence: TGTGCCAGCTCGCCGGGACAGGAGAATGAAAAACTGTTTTTT.

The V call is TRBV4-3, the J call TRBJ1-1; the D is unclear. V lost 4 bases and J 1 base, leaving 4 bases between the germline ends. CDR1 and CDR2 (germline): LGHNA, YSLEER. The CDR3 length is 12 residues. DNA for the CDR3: TGCGCCAGCAGCCTGCGGAACACTGAAGCTTTCTTT. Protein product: CASSLRNTEAFF.

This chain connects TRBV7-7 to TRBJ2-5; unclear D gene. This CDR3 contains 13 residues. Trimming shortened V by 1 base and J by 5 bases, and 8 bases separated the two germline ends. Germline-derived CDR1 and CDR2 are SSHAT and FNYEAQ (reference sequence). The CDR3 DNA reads TGTGCCAGCAGCTTAGGGGGAACGGAGACCCAGTACTTC. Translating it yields CASSLGGTETQYF.

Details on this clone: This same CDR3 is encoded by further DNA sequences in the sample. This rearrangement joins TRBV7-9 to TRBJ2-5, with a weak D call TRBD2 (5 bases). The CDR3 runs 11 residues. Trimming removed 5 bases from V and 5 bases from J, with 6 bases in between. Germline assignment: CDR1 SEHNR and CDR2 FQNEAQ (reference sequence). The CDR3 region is CASSPGETQYF. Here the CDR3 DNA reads TGTGCCAGCAGCCCGGGGGAGACCCAGTACTTC.

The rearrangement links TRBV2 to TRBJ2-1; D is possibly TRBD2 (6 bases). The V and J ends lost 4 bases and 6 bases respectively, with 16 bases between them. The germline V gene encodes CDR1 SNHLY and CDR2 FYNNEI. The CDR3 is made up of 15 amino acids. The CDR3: CASSAPGTFRNEQFF. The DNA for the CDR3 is TGTGCCAGCAGTGCCCCCGGGACTTTCCGCAATGAGCAGTTCTTC. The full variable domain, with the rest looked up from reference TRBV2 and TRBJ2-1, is EPEVTQTPSHQVTQMGQEVILRCVPISNHLYFYWYRQILGQKVEFLVSFYNNEISEKSEIFDDQFSVERPDGSNFTLKIRSTKLEDSAMYFCASSAPGTFRNEQFFGPGTRLTVL.

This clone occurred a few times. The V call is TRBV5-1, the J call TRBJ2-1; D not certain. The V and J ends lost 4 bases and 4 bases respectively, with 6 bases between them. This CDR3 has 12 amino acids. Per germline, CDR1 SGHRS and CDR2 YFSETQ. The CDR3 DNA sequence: TGCGCCAGCAGCATCGAGTACAATGAGCAGTTCTTC. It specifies CASSIEYNEQFF.

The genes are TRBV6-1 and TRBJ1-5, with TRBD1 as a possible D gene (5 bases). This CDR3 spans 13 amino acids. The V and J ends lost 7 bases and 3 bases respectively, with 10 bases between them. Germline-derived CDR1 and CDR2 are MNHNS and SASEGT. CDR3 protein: CASTKGHNQPQHF. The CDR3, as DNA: TGTGCCAGCACCAAAGGACACAATCAGCCCCAGCATTTT.

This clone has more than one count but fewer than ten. The DNA for the CDR3 is TGTGCCAGCAGTACCACCAGGTACTCTGGGGCCAACGTCCTGACTTTC. Translating gives CASSTTRYSGANVLTF. The rearrangement joins TRBV7-2 to TRBJ2-6, with no clear D. V lost 6 bases, J lost 0 bases, and 12 bases lay in between. CDR1 is SGHTA, CDR2 FQGNSA, per germline. The CDR3 length is 16 residues.

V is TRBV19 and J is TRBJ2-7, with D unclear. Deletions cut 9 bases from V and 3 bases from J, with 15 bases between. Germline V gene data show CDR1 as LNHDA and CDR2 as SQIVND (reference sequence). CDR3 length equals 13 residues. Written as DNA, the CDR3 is TGTGCCAGCGATGCGCGGCTTAACTACGAGCAGTACTTC. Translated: CASDARLNYEQYF.

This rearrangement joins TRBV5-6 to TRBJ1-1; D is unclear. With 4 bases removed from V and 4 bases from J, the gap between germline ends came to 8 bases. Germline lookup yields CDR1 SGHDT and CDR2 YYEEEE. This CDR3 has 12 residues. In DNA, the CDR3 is TGTGCCAGCAGCCCAAGGGCCACTGAAGCTTTCTTT. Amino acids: CASSPRATEAFF.

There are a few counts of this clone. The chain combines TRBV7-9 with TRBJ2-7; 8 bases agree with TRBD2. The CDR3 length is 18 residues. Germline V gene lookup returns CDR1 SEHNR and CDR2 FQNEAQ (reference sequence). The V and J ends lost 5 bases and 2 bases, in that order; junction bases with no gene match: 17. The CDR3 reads CASSGYVPGGSGAYEQYF. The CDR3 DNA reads TGTGCCAGCAGCGGTTACGTCCCCGGGGGTAGCGGGGCCTACGAGCAGTACTTC.

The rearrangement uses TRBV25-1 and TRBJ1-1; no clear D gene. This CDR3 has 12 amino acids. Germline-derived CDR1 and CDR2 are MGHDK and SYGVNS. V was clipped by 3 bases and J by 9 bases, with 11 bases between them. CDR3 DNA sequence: TGTGCCAGCAGTGACGCGGAGGATAAAGCTTTCTTT. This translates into CASSDAEDKAFF. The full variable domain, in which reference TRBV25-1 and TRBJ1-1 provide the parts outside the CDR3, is EADIYQTPRYLVIGTGKKITLECSQTMGHDKMYWYQQDPGMELHLIHYSYGVNSTEKGDLSSESTVSRIRTEHFPLTLESARPSHTSQYLCASSDAEDKAFFGQGTRLTVV.

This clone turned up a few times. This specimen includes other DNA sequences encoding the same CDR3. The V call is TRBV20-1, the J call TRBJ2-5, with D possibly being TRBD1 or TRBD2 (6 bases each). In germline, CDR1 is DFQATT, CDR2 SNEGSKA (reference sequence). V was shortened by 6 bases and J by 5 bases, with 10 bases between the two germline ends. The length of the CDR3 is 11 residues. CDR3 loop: CSAIGGETQYF. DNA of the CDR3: TGCAGTGCCATAGGGGGGGAGACCCAGTACTTC.

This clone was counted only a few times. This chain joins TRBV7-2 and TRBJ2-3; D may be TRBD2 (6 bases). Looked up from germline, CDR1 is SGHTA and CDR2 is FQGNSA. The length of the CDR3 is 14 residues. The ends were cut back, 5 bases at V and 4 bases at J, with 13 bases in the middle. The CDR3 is CASSTYGGSDTQYF. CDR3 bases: TGTGCCAGCAGCACCTACGGGGGTTCAGATACGCAGTATTTT.

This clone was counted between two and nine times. CDR3 bases: TGTGCCAGCAGCCTCCAGGGGGCGATGTACAATGAGCAGTTCTTC. Translation gives CASSLQGAMYNEQFF. The J gene is TRBJ2-1, the V gene TRBV7-9; 8 bases agree with TRBD1. V was clipped by 5 bases and J by 4 bases; unmatched bases: 7. CDR3 length equals 15 residues. Germline-derived CDR1 and CDR2 are SEHNR and FQNEAQ (reference sequence).

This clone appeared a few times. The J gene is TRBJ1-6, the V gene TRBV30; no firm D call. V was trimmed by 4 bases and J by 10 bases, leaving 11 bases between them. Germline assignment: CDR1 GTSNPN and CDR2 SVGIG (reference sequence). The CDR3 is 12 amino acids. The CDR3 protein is CAWTSGESPLHF. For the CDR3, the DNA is TGTGCCTGGACGAGCGGGGAATCACCCCTCCACTTT.

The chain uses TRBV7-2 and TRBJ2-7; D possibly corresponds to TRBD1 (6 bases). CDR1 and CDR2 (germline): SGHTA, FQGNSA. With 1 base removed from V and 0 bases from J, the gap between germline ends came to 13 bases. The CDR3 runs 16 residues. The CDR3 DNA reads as TGTGCCAGCAGCTTAGACGCAGAGGGGGACTCCTACGAGCAGTACTTC. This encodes CASSLDAEGDSYEQYF.